The clone carrying this T cell receptor (beta chain) was counted a few times. Antigen unknown. The data originate from a study of T cell responses to AZD1222 COVID-19 vaccine. Notes on the study in general: The study reported that nearly half of spike-specific TCRs target unmutated variant regions. Only a handful of AZD1222 recipients, several in all, had baseline seropositivity. Mostly white British, mostly female donors; authors suggested clonal diversity may be underestimated.

Sequenced by immunoSEQ multiplex PCR; TCRdb stores in-frame clones only, minus some. This table has about 150,000 clones, approximately 90% appearing once. The ends were cut back, 7 bases at V and 1 base at J, with 9 bases in the middle. The CDR3 runs to 13 residues. Germline V gene lookup returns CDR1 SNHLY and CDR2 FYNNEI. It was second doses at about 4 or about 12 weeks that were pooled. V and J are TRBV2 and TRBJ2-3; D not certain. Material: peripheral blood, obtained 28 days after the second AZD1222 dose. The clonotype comes from an adult who received the AZD1222 COVID-19 vaccine. As DNA, the CDR3 is TGTGCCAGCATCGCCCGTCGCACAGATACGCAGTATTTT. It specifies CASIARRTDTQYF.